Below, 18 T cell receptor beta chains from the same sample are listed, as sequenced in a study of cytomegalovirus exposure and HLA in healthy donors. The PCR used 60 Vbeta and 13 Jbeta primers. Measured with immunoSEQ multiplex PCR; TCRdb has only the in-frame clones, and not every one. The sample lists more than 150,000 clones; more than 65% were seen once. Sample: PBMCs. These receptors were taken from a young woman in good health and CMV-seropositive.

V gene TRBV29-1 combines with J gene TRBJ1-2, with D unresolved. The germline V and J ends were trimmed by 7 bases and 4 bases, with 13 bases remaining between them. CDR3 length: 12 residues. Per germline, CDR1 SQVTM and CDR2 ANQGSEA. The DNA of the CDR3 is TGCAGCGCCTGGCCGGGGTCCTATGGCTACACCTTC. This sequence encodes CSAWPGSYGYTF. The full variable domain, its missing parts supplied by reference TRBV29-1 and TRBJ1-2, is SAVISQKPSRDICQRGTSLTIQCQVDSQVTMMFWYRQQPGQSLTLIATANQGSEATYESGFVIDKFPISRPNLTFSTLTVSNMSPEDSSIYLCSAWPGSYGYTFGSGTRLTVV.

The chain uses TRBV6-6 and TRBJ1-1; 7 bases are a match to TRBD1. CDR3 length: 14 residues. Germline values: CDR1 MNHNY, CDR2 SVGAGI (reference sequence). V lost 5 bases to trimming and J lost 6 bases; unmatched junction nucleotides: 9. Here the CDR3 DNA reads TGTGCCAGCAGTCTCGGGACAGCGGACCCTGAAGCTTTCTTT. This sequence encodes CASSLGTADPEAFF.

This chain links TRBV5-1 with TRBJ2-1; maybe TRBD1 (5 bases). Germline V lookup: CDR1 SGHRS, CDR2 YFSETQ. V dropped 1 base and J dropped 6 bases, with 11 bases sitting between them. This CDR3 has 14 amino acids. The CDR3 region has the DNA TGCGCCAGCAGCTTGAGACAGCCAAGCAATGAGCAGTTCTTC. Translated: CASSLRQPSNEQFF.

CDR3 in DNA: TGTGCCAGCAGCCCCGGAGACAGCTACGAGCAGTACTTC. It specifies CASSPGDSYEQYF. The chain employs TRBV7-6 and TRBJ2-7; TRBD1 might be the D (5 bases). CDR1 SGHVS and CDR2 FNYEAQ come from the germline V gene. Trimming took off 5 bases at V and 3 bases at J, with 11 bases between the two ends. This CDR3 contains 13 residues.

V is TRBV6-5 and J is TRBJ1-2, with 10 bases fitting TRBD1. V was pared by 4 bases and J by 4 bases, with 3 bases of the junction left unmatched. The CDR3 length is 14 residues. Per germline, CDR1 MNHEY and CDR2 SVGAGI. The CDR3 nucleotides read TGTGCCAGCAGTTTGACAGGGGGCGGCTATGGCTACACCTTC. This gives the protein CASSLTGGGYGYTF.

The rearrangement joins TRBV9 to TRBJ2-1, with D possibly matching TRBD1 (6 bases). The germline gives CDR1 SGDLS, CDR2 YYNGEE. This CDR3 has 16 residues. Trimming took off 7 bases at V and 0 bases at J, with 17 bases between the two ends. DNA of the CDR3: TGTGCCAGCCATCCCACAGGGAGAAGCTCCTACAATGAGCAGTTCTTC. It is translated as CASHPTGRSSYNEQFF. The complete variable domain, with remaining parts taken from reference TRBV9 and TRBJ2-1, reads DSGVTQTPKHLITATGQRVTLRCSPRSGDLSVYWYQQSLDQGLQFLIQYYNGEERAKGNILERFSAQQFPDLHSELNLSSLELGDSALYFCASHPTGRSSYNEQFFGPGTRLTVL.

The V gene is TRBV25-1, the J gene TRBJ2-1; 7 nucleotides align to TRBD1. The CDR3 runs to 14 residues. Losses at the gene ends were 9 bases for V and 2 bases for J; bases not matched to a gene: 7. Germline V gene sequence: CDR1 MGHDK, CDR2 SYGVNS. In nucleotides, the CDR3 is TGTGCCAGTAGGGGGCCTACCACCTACAATGAGCAGTTCTTC. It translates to CASRGPTTYNEQFF.

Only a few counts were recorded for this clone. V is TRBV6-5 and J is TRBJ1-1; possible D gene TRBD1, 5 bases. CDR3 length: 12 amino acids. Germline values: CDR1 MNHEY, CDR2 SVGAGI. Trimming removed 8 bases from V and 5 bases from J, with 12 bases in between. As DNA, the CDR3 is TGTGCCAGCGGGAGGGGAGGGACTGAAGCTTTCTTT. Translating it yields CASGRGGTEAFF.

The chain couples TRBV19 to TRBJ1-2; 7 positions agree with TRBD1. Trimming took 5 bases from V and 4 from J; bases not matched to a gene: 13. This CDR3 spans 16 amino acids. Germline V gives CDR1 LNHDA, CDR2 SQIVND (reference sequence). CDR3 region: CASSPLKAGGSYGYTF. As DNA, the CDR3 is TGTGCCAGTAGTCCACTGAAGGCAGGGGGTTCCTATGGCTACACCTTC.

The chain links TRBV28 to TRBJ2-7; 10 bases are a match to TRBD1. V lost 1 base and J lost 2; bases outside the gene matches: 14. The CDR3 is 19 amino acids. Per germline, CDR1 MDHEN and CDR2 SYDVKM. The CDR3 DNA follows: TGTGCCAGCAGTTTATCTCCGGTATGGGGACAGGGGAGCCCCTACGAGCAGTACTTC. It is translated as CASSLSPVWGQGSPYEQYF.

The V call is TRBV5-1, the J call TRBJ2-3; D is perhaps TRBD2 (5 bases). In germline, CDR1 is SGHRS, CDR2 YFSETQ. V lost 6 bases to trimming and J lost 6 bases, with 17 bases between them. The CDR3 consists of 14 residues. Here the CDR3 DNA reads TGCGCCAGCACCCTGAGCGGCTCCGAGGATACGCAGTATTTT. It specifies CASTLSGSEDTQYF.

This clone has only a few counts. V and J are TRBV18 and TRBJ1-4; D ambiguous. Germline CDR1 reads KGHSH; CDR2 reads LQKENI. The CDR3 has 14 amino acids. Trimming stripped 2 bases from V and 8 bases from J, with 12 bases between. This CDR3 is CASSPYENPEKLFF. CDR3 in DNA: TGTGCCAGCTCACCATATGAGAATCCCGAAAAACTGTTTTTT.

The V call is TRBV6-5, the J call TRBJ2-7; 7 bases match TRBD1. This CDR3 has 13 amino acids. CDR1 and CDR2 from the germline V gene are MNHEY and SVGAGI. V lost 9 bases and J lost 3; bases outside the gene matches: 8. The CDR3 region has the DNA TGTGCCAGTCGCCTTCCAGGGGGCTACGAGCAGTACTTC. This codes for CASRLPGGYEQYF.

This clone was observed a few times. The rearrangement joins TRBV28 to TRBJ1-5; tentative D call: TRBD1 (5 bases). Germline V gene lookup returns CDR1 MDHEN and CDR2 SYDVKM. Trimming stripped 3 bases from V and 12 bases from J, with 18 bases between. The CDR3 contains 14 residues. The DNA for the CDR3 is TGTGCCAGCAGTTTCGTCTTGGTGGGGCATCACCAGCATTTT. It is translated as CASSFVLVGHHQHF. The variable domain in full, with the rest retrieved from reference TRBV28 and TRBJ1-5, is DVKVTQSSRYLVKRTGEKVFLECVQDMDHENMFWYRQDPGLGLRLIYFSYDVKMKEKGDIPEGYSVSREKKERFSLILESASTNQTSMYLCASSFVLVGHHQHFGDGTRLSIL.

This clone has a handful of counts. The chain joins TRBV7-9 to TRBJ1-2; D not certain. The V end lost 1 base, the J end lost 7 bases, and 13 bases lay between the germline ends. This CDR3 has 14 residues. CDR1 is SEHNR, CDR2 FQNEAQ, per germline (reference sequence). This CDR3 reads CASSLDTHVFGYTF. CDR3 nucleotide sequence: TGTGCCAGCAGCTTAGACACCCACGTCTTTGGCTACACCTTC.

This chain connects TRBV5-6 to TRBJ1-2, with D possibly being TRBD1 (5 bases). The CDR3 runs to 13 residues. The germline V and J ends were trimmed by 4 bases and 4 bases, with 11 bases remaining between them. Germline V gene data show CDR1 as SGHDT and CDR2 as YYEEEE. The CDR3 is CASSTGSGYGYTF. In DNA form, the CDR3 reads TGTGCCAGCAGCACAGGTTCTGGCTATGGCTACACCTTC.

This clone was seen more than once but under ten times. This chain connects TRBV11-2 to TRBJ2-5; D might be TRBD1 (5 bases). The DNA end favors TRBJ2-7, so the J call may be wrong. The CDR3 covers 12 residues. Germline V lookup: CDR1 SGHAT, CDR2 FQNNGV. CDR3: CASSQGRSEQYF. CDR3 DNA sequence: TGTGCCAGCAGCCAGGGTAGGAGCGAGCAGTACTTC.

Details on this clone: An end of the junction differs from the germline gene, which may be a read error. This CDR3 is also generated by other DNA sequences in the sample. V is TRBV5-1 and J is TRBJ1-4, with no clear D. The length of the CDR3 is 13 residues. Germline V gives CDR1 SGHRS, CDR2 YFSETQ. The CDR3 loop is CASSPVENEKLFF. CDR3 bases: TGCGCCAGCAGCCCCGTTGAGAATGAAAAGCTGTTTTTT.